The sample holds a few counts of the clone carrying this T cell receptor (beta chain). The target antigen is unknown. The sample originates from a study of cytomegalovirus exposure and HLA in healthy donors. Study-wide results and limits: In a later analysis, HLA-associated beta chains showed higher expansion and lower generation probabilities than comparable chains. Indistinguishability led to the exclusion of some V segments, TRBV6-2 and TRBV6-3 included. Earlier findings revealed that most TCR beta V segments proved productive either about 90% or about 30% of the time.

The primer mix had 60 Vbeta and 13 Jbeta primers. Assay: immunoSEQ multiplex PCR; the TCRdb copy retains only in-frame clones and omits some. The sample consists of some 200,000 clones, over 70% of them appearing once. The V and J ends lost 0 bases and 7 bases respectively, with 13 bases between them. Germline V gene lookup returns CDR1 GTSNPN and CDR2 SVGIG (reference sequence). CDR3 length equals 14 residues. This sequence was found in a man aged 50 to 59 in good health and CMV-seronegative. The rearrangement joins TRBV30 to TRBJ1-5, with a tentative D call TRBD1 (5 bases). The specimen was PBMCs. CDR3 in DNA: TGTGCCTGGAGTGTGAAGGGGACTTACCAGCCCCAGCATTTT. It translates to CAWSVKGTYQPQHF.